One TCR beta chain is described in this entry. Its matching antigen is unknown. This sample is drawn from a study of cytomegalovirus exposure and HLA in healthy donors. About the study: Ancestry clustering placed around four fifths of a few hundred genotyped donors in the Caucasian-associated cluster.

The primer mix had 60 Vbeta and 13 Jbeta primers. TCRdb keeps only in-frame clones here, not all; method: immunoSEQ multiplex PCR. The table records roughly 120,000 clones, 75% to 85% of them present only once. General study findings and limits: Earlier analysis looked at TCR beta V segments, and most were productive about 87% or about 30% of the time. Among TCR beta chains, those listed as cytomegalovirus-associated numbered under 200. High specificity and sensitivity for cytomegalovirus status were reported for the classifier.

The receptor's source is a male donor in good health and CMV-seronegative. Material for sequencing was PBMCs.

The chain's CDR3 is CASSQEQRGARQETQYF. The DNA for the CDR3 is TGCGCCAGCAGCCAAGAACAGCGGGGGGCCCGGCAAGAGACCCAGTACTTC. The chain combines TRBV4-1 with TRBJ2-5; TRBD2 agrees at 9 bases. Germline CDR1 reads MGHRA; CDR2 reads YSYEKL. This CDR3 has 17 amino acids. Trimming took 0 bases from V and 2 from J; bases not matched to a gene: 7.